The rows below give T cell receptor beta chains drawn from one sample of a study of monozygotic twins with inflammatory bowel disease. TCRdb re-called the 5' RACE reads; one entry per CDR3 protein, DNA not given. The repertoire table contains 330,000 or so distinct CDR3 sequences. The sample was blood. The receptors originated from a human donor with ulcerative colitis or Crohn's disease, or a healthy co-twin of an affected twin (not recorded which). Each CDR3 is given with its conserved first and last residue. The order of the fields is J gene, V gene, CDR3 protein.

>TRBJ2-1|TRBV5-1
CASSLELAGVNEQFF
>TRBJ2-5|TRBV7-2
CASSARRGHETQYF
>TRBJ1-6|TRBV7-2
CASSFGGGNSPLHF
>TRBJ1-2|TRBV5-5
CASSSGGITYGYTF
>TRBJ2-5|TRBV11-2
CASSLDRTIQETQYF
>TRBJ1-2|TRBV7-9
CASSSGQELKTF
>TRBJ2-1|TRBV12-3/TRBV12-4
CASSPWTGGSYNEQFF
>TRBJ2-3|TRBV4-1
CASSRRSNRGPTDTQYF
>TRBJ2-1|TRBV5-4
CASSPHSSGTRNEQFF
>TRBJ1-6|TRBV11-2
CASSLEGASYNSPLHF
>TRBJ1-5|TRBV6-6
CASSQTGVQPQHF
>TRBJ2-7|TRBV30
CAWTISGPYEQYF
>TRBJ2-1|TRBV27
CASTLAASSYNEQFF
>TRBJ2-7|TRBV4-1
CASSQETGYEQYF
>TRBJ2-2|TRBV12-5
CASGLDLQGKELFF
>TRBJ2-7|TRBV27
CASSSPTSGRSYEQYF
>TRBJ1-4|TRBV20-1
CSAQAPNTGRLFF
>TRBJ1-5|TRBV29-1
CSVMSGNQPQHF
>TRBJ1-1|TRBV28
CASSFRGQKAFF
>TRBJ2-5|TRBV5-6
CASRPVAGETQYF
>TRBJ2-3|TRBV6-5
CASSHRSGGITDTQYF
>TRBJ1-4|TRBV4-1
CASSPRGSANEKLFF
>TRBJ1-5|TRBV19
CASSVTYSNQPQHF
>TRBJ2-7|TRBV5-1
CASSPRTGVASEQYF
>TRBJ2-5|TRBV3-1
CASSQDWLAGGGETQYF
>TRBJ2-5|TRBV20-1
CSARDRRTGDRETQYF
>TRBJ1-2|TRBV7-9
CASSLDGVAGYTF